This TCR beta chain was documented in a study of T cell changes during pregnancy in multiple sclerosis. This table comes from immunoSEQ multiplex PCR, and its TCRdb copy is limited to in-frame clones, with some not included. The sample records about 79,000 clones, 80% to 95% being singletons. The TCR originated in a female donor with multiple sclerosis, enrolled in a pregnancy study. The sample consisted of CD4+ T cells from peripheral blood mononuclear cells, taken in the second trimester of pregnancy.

This CDR3 is CASSVSAQRAYEQYF. CDR3 nucleotide sequence: TGTGCCAGTAGTGTGTCAGCTCAGAGGGCCTACGAGCAGTACTTC. The chain combines TRBV19 with TRBJ2-5; tentatively, D is TRBD2 (5 bases). The J call is uncertain, as TRBJ2-7 better fits the DNA end. The CDR3 loop spans 15 amino acids. The germline CDR1 and CDR2 sequences are LNHDA and SQIVND (reference sequence).